These 28 T cell receptor beta chains originate from one sample sequenced in a study of T-cell reconstitution after alpha-beta-depleted transplantation in children. The library targeted TCRbeta and was prepared with unique molecular identifiers. TCRdb reprocessed the PCR reads with MiXCR, giving one entry per CDR3 protein. The table has 200,000 to 300,000 distinct CDR3 sequences, about 11% seen once. Sequencing used PBMCs from the stem cell graft donor, obtained from the stem cell graft. All receptors derive from a human donor who donated a stem cell graft to a child with acute lymphoblastic leukemia.

This clonotype was counted many times. The chain uses TRBV10-3 and TRBJ1-1; no clear D. Trimming cost V 9 bases and J 11 bases, with 13 bases left between them. Germline V gene data show CDR1 as ENHRY and CDR2 as SYGVKD. The CDR3 spans 10 residues. CDR3: CAIGVGGAFF. Written as DNA, the CDR3 is TGTGCCATAGGAGTAGGAGGGGCTTTCTTT.

This chain links TRBV20-1 with TRBJ1-5; tentative D call: TRBD1 (5 bases). Germline CDR1 DFQATT, CDR2 SNEGSKA (reference sequence). The CDR3 loop spans 14 amino acids. Here the CDR3 DNA reads TGCAGCGGGTGGTCACGGGGCGAAGGGCAGCCCCAGCATTTT. This translates into CSGWSRGEGQPQHF.

This clonotype was observed at least ten times. The V gene is TRBV30, the J gene TRBJ2-1; a weak D match, TRBD1 (6 bases). The CDR3 consists of 12 residues. V was pared by 0 bases and J by 15 bases, with 15 bases between. Germline CDR1 and CDR2: GTSNPN and SVGIG (reference sequence). CDR3 residues: CAWSVQGRDVFF. CDR3 in DNA: TGTGCCTGGAGTGTACAGGGTCGGGACGTGTTCTTC.

This clonotype was counted many times. The J gene is TRBJ2-1, the V gene TRBV6-2 or TRBV6-3; 10 bases are shared with TRBD2. J gave up 3 bases and V 2 bases, and 1 base lay outside the gene matches. Germline CDR1 is MNHEY and CDR2 is SVGEGT. The CDR3 loop spans 15 amino acids. Here the CDR3 DNA reads TGTGCCAGCAGTTACCCTAGCGGGGGCTACAATGAGCAGTTCTTC. It encodes CASSYPSGGYNEQFF.

This clonotype has ten or more counts. The chain combines TRBV12-3 or TRBV12-4 with TRBJ2-5, with 8 bases lining up with TRBD1. After removal of 5 bases from V and 4 bases from J, the junction contained 9 bases not matched to a gene. This CDR3 contains 15 residues. CDR3 sequence reads: CASSTATGGAETQYF. The CDR3 DNA follows: TGTGCCAGCAGTACCGCTACAGGGGGAGCAGAGACCCAGTACTTC.

This clonotype was counted only a few times. The chain has TRBV20-1 and TRBJ2-7; D remains ambiguous. The CDR3 extends over 12 amino acids. Per germline, CDR1 DFQATT and CDR2 SNEGSKA (reference sequence). With 3 bases removed from V and 6 bases from J, the gap between germline ends came to 12 bases. CDR3 in amino acids: CSARAENGEQYF. CDR3 DNA: TGCAGTGCTAGGGCCGAGAACGGCGAGCAGTACTTC.

This clonotype was counted at least ten times. The chain uses TRBV12-3 or TRBV12-4 and TRBJ2-3; unclear D gene. Trimming stripped 3 bases from V and 4 bases from J, with 8 bases between. The CDR3 loop spans 13 amino acids. In DNA, the CDR3 is TGTGCCAGCAGTTTCTGGGGTGCAGATACGCAGTATTTT. Its protein is CASSFWGADTQYF.

This clonotype showed up just a few times. The chain has TRBV12-3 or TRBV12-4 and TRBJ2-1; unclear D gene. There are 15 residues in the CDR3. Trimming removed 4 bases from V and 0 bases from J, with 10 bases in between. This CDR3 is CASSSPPSSYNEQFF. Here the CDR3 DNA reads TGTGCCAGCAGTTCTCCTCCTAGCTCCTACAATGAGCAGTTCTTC.

To note about this clonotype: Being one base from a much bigger clone, this may be a read error. The rearrangement links TRBV27 to TRBJ1-1; unclear D gene. From germline, CDR1 is MNHEY and CDR2 SMNVEV (reference sequence). CDR3 length: 13 amino acids. The V and J ends lost 5 bases and 1 base respectively, with 8 bases between them. CDR3 in DNA: TGTGCCAGCAGTGGACCGTCGAACACTGAAGCTTTCTTT. It codes for CASSGPSNTEAFF.

This clonotype was counted at least ten times. The gene calls are TRBV7-8 and TRBJ2-1, with 13 bases that match TRBD2. V was pared by 5 bases and J by 0 bases, with 7 bases of the junction left unmatched. The CDR3 is 18 amino acids. From germline, CDR1 is SGHVS and CDR2 FQNEAQ. The CDR3 sequence is CASSITSGRVLSYNEQFF. The CDR3 nucleotides read TGTGCCAGCAGCATAACTAGCGGGAGGGTTCTCTCCTACAATGAGCAGTTCTTC.

This clonotype was counted at least ten times. This chain uses TRBV20-1 with TRBJ1-5, with a weak D call TRBD1 (5 bases). V dropped 3 bases and J dropped 0 bases, with 12 bases sitting between them. The CDR3 is 15 residues long. Germline CDR1 reads DFQATT; CDR2 reads SNEGSKA (reference sequence). The CDR3 bases are TGCAGTGCTAGGGAAACAGGAGGTAGCAATCAGCCCCAGCATTTT. Protein: CSARETGGSNQPQHF.

This clonotype was seen ten or more times. The gene calls are TRBV5-1 and TRBJ1-1; D remains ambiguous. Germline V CDR1 and CDR2: SGHRS, YFSETQ. Trimming took 3 bases from V and 3 from J, leaving 15 bases between them. The CDR3 is 15 residues long. The CDR3, as DNA: TGCGCCAGCAGCTCATCCGCGCGCGTCGACACTGAAGCTTTCTTT. Amino acids: CASSSSARVDTEAFF.

This clonotype was recorded at least ten times. This chain uses TRBV28 with TRBJ2-7; 8 nucleotides agree with TRBD1. With 8 bases clipped from V and 7 bases from J, the junction kept 10 bases outside the gene matches. Germline V gene lookup returns CDR1 MDHEN and CDR2 SYDVKM. This CDR3 has 13 amino acids. DNA for the CDR3: TGTGCCAGCGGCCAGACAGGGGCGGGGGAGCAGTACTTC. This codes for CASGQTGAGEQYF.

This clonotype was found a few times. The rearrangement uses TRBV3-1 and TRBJ2-1; D is undetermined. The CDR3 loop spans 15 amino acids. Between the trimmed V and J ends, which lost 1 base and 8 bases, there was a span of 15 bases. Germline V CDR1 and CDR2: LGHDT, YNNKEL (reference sequence). CDR3 bases: TGTGCCAGCAGCCAAGGGGGAACCCCCACAGATGAGCAGTTCTTC. Translating it yields CASSQGGTPTDEQFF.

The CDR3 loop is CASGLDQDRGPEAFF. Written as DNA, the CDR3 is TGTGCTAGTGGTTTGGACCAGGACAGGGGCCCTGAAGCTTTCTTT. This sequence joins TRBV12-5 and TRBJ1-1; 9 bases are shared with TRBD1. With V trimmed by 1 base and J by 6 bases, 6 bases remained unmatched. This CDR3 is 15 amino acids long. Germline CDR1 reads LGHNT; CDR2 reads FRNRAP.

Many counts were recorded for this clonotype. This CDR3 is CASSFRGVRNTIYF. Here the CDR3 DNA reads TGTGCCAGCAGTTTCAGAGGTGTTAGAAACACCATATATTTT. J is TRBJ1-3 and V is TRBV28; D ambiguous. Per germline, CDR1 MDHEN and CDR2 SYDVKM. The germline V and J ends were trimmed by 3 bases and 5 bases, with 11 bases remaining between them. This CDR3 is 14 amino acids long.

This clonotype was counted ten times or more. V gene TRBV25-1 combines with J gene TRBJ1-1; no clear D. The CDR3 extends over 15 amino acids. Germline V gene data show CDR1 as MGHDK and CDR2 as SYGVNS. V was cut by 4 bases and J by 0 bases, with 12 bases left in between. CDR3 sequence: CASSGSRALNTEAFF. CDR3 in DNA: TGTGCCAGCAGTGGGTCTCGGGCTTTGAACACTGAAGCTTTCTTT.

This clonotype was detected many times. This chain links TRBV20-1 with TRBJ2-5, with TRBD2 identical over 8 bases. The J segment lost 1 base and the V segment lost 0 bases, leaving 4 bases of the junction unmatched. Germline V gives CDR1 DFQATT, CDR2 SNEGSKA (reference sequence). The CDR3 is 15 residues long. The CDR3 bases are TGCAGTGCTAGAGATCTAACTAGCGGCCAAGAGACCCAGTACTTC. Its protein product is CSARDLTSGQETQYF.

This clonotype was seen repeatedly, ten times or more. The rearrangement uses TRBV6-2 or TRBV6-3 and TRBJ2-7; the D call may be TRBD1 or TRBD2 (5 bases each). Trimming cost V 2 bases and J 0 bases, with 8 bases left between them. The CDR3 is 14 amino acids. Germline-derived CDR1 and CDR2 are MNHEY and SVGEGT. The CDR3 nucleotides are TGTGCCAGCAGTTACCCGGGACCCTCCTACGAGCAGTACTTC. Encoded protein: CASSYPGPSYEQYF.

In its sample, this clonotype was seen a few times. This chain links TRBV20-1 with TRBJ2-7; D possibly corresponds to TRBD2 (6 bases). The germline CDR1 and CDR2 sequences are DFQATT and SNEGSKA (reference sequence). This CDR3 region has 14 residues. V dropped 7 bases and J dropped 0 bases, with 16 bases sitting between them. The CDR3 sequence: CSVDQRVSSYEQYF. The CDR3 DNA reads TGCAGTGTCGATCAGCGGGTAAGCTCCTACGAGCAGTACTTC.

This clonotype was observed at least ten times. J is TRBJ2-3 and V is TRBV7-2; the match to TRBD2 covers 7 bases. V was clipped by 0 bases and J by 6 bases; unmatched bases: 0. There are 13 residues in the CDR3. Germline V gives CDR1 SGHTA, CDR2 FQGNSA. In nucleotides, the CDR3 is TGTGCCAGCAGCTTAGCTAGCGGGGATACGCAGTATTTT. Its protein product is CASSLASGDTQYF.

The sample holds many counts of this clonotype. This chain links TRBV7-9 with TRBJ2-5; D not resolved. Trimming removed 5 bases from V and 2 bases from J, with 12 bases in between. Germline V CDR1 and CDR2: SEHNR, FQNEAQ (reference sequence). The CDR3 length is 14 residues. CDR3 sequence (DNA): TGTGCCAGCAGCGCCCCGGCCAGACAAGAGACCCAGTACTTC. Translated: CASSAPARQETQYF.

V is TRBV10-1 and J is TRBJ1-4; D gene uncertain. CDR3 length: 14 residues. Germline assignment: CDR1 WNHNN and CDR2 SYGVQD (reference sequence). V was trimmed by 4 bases and J by 8 bases, leaving 14 bases between them. The CDR3 nucleotides read TGCGCCAGCAGTGCCAACGGGATAGGGGAAAAACTGTTTTTT. Translation: CASSANGIGEKLFF.

This clonotype was observed many times. The V call is TRBV20-1, the J call TRBJ2-3, with D maybe TRBD2 (7 bases). The CDR3 runs to 15 residues. The V gene lost 7 bases and the J gene lost 7 bases, with 24 bases spanning the gap. CDR1 DFQATT and CDR2 SNEGSKA come from the germline V gene (reference sequence). CDR3 nucleotide sequence: TGCAGTGTCCCAGGGGTGGCCAGCGGGACGAATACGCAGTATTTT. This codes for CSVPGVASGTNTQYF.

The sample holds a few counts of this clonotype. The chain combines TRBV11-2 with TRBJ1-2; the match to TRBD1 covers 10 bases. Germline loops: CDR1 SGHAT, CDR2 FQNNGV. The CDR3 is 15 amino acids. Losses at the gene ends were 5 bases for V and 7 bases for J; bases not matched to a gene: 10. CDR3 region: CASSTPGQGIGGYTF. The CDR3, as DNA: TGTGCCAGCAGCACCCCGGGACAGGGGATAGGTGGCTACACCTTC.

This clonotype was seen at least ten times. The rearrangement joins TRBV5-5 to TRBJ2-2; D perhaps matches TRBD1 (6 bases). CDR3 length: 16 amino acids. Germline V CDR1 and CDR2: SGHKS, YYEKEE (reference sequence). With 2 bases removed from V and 0 bases from J, the gap between germline ends came to 11 bases. CDR3 region: CASSFLQGTNTGELFF. Here the CDR3 DNA reads TGTGCCAGCAGCTTCCTTCAGGGGACGAACACCGGGGAGCTGTTTTTT.

On this clonotype itself: At one boundary the junction diverges from the germline segment, which might be a read error. Here the CDR3 reads CASSLAGAYNEHFF. The CDR3 DNA sequence: TGTGCCAGCAGTTTGGCAGGGGCATACAATGAGCATTTCTTC. The rearrangement links TRBV6-2 or TRBV6-3 to TRBJ2-1; TRBD1 might be the D (6 bases). This CDR3 is 14 amino acids long. CDR1 is MNHEY, CDR2 SVGEGT, per germline.

There are many counts of this clonotype. This chain's CDR3 is CAISESHRGETQYF. The DNA of the CDR3 is TGTGCCATCAGTGAGTCGCATAGGGGGGAGACCCAGTACTTC. The chain has TRBV10-3 and TRBJ2-5; possible D gene TRBD1, 6 bases. Trimming cost V 0 bases and J 5 bases, with 10 bases left between them. This CDR3 is built from 14 residues. CDR1 and CDR2 (germline): ENHRY, SYGVKD.